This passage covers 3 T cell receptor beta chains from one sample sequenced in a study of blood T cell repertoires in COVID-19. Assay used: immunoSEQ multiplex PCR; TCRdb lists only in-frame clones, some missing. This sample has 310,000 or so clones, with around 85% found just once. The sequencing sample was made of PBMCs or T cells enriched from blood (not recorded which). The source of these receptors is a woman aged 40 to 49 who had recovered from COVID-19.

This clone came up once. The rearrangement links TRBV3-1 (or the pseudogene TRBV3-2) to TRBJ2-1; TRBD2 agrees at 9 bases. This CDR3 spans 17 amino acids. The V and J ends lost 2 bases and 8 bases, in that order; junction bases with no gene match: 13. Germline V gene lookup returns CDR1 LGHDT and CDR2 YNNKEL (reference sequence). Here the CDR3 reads CASSQPGGAGGLHEQFF. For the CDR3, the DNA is TGTGCCAGCAGCCAACCGGGGGGAGCGGGAGGTTTACATGAGCAGTTCTTC.

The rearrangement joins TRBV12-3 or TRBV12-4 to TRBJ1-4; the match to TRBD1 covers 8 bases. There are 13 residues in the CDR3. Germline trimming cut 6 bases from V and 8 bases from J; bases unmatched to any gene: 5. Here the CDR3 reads CASSGQGLEKLFF. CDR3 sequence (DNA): TGTGCCAGCAGCGGACAGGGTTTAGAAAAACTGTTTTTT.

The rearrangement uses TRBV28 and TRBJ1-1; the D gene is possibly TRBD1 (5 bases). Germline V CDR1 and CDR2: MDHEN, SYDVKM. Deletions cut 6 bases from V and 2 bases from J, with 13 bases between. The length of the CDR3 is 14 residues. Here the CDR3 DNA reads TGTGCCAGCAGCGAGGGAGGGACCAACACTGAAGCTTTCTTT. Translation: CASSEGGTNTEAFF. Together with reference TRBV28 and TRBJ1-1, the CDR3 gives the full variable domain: DVKVTQSSRYLVKRTGEKVFLECVQDMDHENMFWYRQDPGLGLRLIYFSYDVKMKEKGDIPEGYSVSREKKERFSLILESASTNQTSMYLCASSEGGTNTEAFFGQGTRLTVV.